This T cell receptor beta chain was profiled in a study of cytomegalovirus exposure and HLA in healthy donors. With 3 bases clipped from V and 0 bases from J, the junction kept 10 bases outside the gene matches. This CDR3 has 17 residues. Germline V CDR1 and CDR2: MNHNS, SASEGT. The data were produced by immunoSEQ multiplex PCR, yet TCRdb's version contains in-frame clones alone and is incomplete. This sample carries roughly 250,000 clones, around 87% of them seen once, and the ten largest clones take 2.6%. The TCR was taken from a man younger than 30 in good health and CMV-seronegative. The material sequenced was PBMCs. The gene calls are TRBV6-1 and TRBJ2-7, with 8 bases aligning to TRBD1. The CDR3 spells CASSDEEDRASSYEQYF. The CDR3 bases are TGTGCCAGCAGTGATGAGGAGGACAGGGCCAGCTCCTACGAGCAGTACTTC.